This T cell receptor beta chain came from a study of cytomegalovirus exposure and HLA in healthy donors. Study as a whole: A subsequent analysis stated that the 110 or so validation repertoires were run on the same platform as the roughly 620 first-cohort repertoires. Study conclusions and caveats: The study recorded about 160 TCR beta chains that were cytomegalovirus-associated. Published work reported that the classifier diagnosed cytomegalovirus status with high specificity and sensitivity.

TCRdb keeps only in-frame clones here, not all; method: immunoSEQ multiplex PCR. Counted here are fewer than 120,000 clones, around nine tenths occurring once; the ten biggest clones make up roughly 1.4%. This CDR3 is 18 amino acids long. Germline loops: CDR1 SQVTM, CDR2 ANQGSEA. With V trimmed by 1 base and J by 0 bases, 7 bases remained unmatched. Notes on this clone: What it binds is not known.

The chain links TRBV29-1 to TRBJ2-1; the match to TRBD1 covers 12 bases. The clonotype originates from a woman aged 25 to 45 in good health and CMV-seropositive. The sample was PBMCs. The CDR3 sequence: CSVEAGTGGPSSYNEQFF. CDR3 bases: TGCAGCGTTGAAGCCGGGACAGGGGGCCCCAGCTCCTACAATGAGCAGTTCTTC.